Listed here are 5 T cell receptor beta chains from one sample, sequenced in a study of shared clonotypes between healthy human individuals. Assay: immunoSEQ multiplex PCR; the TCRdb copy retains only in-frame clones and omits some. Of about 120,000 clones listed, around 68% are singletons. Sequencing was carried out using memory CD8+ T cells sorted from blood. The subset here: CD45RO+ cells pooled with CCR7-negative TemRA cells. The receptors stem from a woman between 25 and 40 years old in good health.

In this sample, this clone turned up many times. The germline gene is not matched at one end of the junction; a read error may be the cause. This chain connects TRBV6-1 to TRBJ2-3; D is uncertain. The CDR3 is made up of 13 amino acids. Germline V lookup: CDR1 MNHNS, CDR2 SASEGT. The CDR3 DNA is TGTGCCATCAGTGACACCGACACAGATACGCAGTATTTT. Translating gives CAISDTDTDTQYF.

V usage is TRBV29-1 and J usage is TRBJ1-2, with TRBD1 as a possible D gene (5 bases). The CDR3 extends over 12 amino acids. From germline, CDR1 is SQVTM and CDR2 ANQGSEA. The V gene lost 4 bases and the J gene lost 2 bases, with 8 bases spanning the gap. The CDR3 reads CSVGAGNYGYTF. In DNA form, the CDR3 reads TGCAGCGTTGGAGCAGGGAACTATGGCTACACCTTC.

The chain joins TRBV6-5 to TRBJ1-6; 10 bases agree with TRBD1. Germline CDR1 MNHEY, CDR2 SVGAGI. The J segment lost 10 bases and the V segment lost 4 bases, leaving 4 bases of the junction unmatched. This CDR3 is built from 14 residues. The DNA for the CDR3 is TGTGCCAGCAGTTCCGGGACAGGGGTCTCACCCCTCCACTTT. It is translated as CASSSGTGVSPLHF.

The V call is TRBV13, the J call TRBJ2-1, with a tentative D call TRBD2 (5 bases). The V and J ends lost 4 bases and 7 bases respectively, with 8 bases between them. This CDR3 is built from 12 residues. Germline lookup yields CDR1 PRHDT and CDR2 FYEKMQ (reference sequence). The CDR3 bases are TGTGCCAGCAGCTACCCGGGAAATGAGCAGTTCTTC. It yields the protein CASSYPGNEQFF.

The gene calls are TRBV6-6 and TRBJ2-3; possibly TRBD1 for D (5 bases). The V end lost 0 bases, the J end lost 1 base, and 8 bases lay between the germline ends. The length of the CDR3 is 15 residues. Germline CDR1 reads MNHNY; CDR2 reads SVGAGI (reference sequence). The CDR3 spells CASSYSGRGTDTQYF. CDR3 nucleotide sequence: TGTGCCAGCAGTTACTCGGGCAGGGGCACAGATACGCAGTATTTT.